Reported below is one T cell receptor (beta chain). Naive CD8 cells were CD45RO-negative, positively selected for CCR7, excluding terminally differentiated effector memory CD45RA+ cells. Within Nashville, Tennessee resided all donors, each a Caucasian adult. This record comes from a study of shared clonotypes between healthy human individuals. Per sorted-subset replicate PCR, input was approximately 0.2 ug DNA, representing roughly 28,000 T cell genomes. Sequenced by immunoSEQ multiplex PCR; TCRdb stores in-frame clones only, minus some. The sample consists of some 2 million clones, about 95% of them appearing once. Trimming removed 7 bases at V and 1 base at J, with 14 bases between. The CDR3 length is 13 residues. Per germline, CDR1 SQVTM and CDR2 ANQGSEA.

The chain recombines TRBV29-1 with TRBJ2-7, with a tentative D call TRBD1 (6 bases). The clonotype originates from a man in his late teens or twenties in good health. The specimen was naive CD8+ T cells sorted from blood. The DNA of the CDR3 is TGCAGCGCTCTACAGGGACCGTCCTACGAGCAGTACTTC. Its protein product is CSALQGPSYEQYF.